These T cell receptor beta chains were read from a single sample in a study of CD8+CD57+ T cells in acquired aplastic anemia. TCRdb reprocessed the reads via MiXCR and lists one record per CDR3 protein. The sample consists of roughly 130,000 distinct CDR3 sequences, roughly 50% of them appearing once. The material sequenced was sorted CD4+, CD8+, or CD8+CD57+ T cells (not recorded which) from PBMCs. Receptor source: a human donor in good health, serving as a control. Both conserved end residues are part of each CDR3. D genes are given only for firm matches. Where a row states a size, it is once, few, many or the class of an expanded clone; other rows omit it.

d_gene,v_gene,j_gene,abundance,CDR3nt,CDR3aa
TRBD2,TRBV20-1,TRBJ2-3,NA,TGCAGTGCCCTGGGACTAGCGGGGGGATTCACAGATACGCAGTATTTT,CSALGLAGGFTDTQYF
NA,TRBV7-3,TRBJ2-1,few,TGTGCCAGCAGCTCCGACGGGCCGGCCTACAATGAGCAGTTCTTC,CASSSDGPAYNEQFF
NA,TRBV24-1,TRBJ1-2,NA,TGTGCCACCAGTGATTATACAACTAACTATGGCTACACCTTC,CATSDYTTNYGYTF
NA,TRBV10-1,TRBJ2-1,NA,TGCGCCAGCAGCCGTAGCGGAGGATACAATGAGCAGTTCTTC,CASSRSGGYNEQFF
TRBD2,TRBV2,TRBJ2-3,NA,TGTGCCAGCACTACCCAGGGTAGCGGGGGAACTAGCACAGATACGCAGTATTTT,CASTTQGSGGTSTDTQYF
NA,TRBV10-3,TRBJ2-5,NA,TGTGCCGCGGCTAGCCTCCACCAAGAGACCCAGTACTTC,CAAASLHQETQYF
NA,TRBV15,TRBJ1-5,NA,TGTGCCACCAGCAGAGGAATAAGGGAAGATCAGCCCCAGCATTTT,CATSRGIREDQPQHF
NA,TRBV25-1,TRBJ1-5,once,TGTGCCAGCGGGGCAAGGTCGAAATTTTGGGACACGGGGAGCAATCAGCCCCAGCATTTT,CASGARSKFWDTGSNQPQHF
TRBD1,TRBV24-1,TRBJ2-5,few,TGTGCCACCAGTGATTGGGACAGGGGGGCTACGGAGACCCAGTACTTC,CATSDWDRGATETQYF
NA,TRBV18,TRBJ1-5,many,TGTGCCAGCTCACCAGGGCAGGGTGTCAGGCAGCCCCAGCATTTT,CASSPGQGVRQPQHF
TRBD1,TRBV7-2,TRBJ2-5,NA,TGTGCCAGCAGCTTGGAGGGACAGGGAAGTTTAGAGACCCAGTACTTC,CASSLEGQGSLETQYF
TRBD1,TRBV5-4,TRBJ1-6,NA,TGTGCCAGCAGGCTAGCAGGGGGAAGTGGATCACCCCTCCACTTT,CASRLAGGSGSPLHF
NA,TRBV4-1,TRBJ2-5,many,TGCGCCAGCAGCCGAACAGGGACGGGGACCCAGTACTTC,CASSRTGTGTQYF
TRBD1,TRBV19,TRBJ2-1,NA,TGTGCCAGTAGTATTGACAGGGTGAGTTACAATGAGCAGTTCTTC,CASSIDRVSYNEQFF
NA,TRBV18,TRBJ1-5,many,TGTGCCAGCTCACCACAGGGAGTGAGCAATCAGCCCCAGCATTTT,CASSPQGVSNQPQHF
TRBD2,TRBV24-1,TRBJ2-3,NA,TGTGCCACCAGAGCGGGGGGGCGTAGCGCAGATACGCAGTATTTT,CATRAGGRSADTQYF
TRBD1,TRBV10-3,TRBJ2-1,NA,TGTGCCATCGGGGACAGCAATGAGCAGTTCTTC,CAIGDSNEQFF
NA,TRBV19,TRBJ1-2,NA,TGTGCCAGTAGTATAGGGGACCGGACAGTCATCTATGGCTACACCTTC,CASSIGDRTVIYGYTF
TRBD1,TRBV19,TRBJ2-5,many,TGTGCCAGTAGTATTGATTCATCAGGGGGCCGGGAGACCCAGTACTTC,CASSIDSSGGRETQYF
NA,TRBV5-1,TRBJ1-2,many,TGCGCCAGCAGCTTGGGCAGGGAAAAAGGGTATGGCTACACCTTC,CASSLGREKGYGYTF
NA,TRBV2,TRBJ2-5,few,TGTGCCAGCGCCCCGGAGGGGGAGACCCAGTACTTC,CASAPEGETQYF
TRBD2,TRBV7-9,TRBJ2-3,many,TGTGCCAGCAGCGCCGGGGCGGGGGAGAGCACAGATACGCAGTATTTT,CASSAGAGESTDTQYF
NA,TRBV20-1,TRBJ1-6,NA,TGCAGTGCCCGCACAAGGACAGACAGTTCACCCCTCCACTTT,CSARTRTDSSPLHF
TRBD1,TRBV12-5,TRBJ1-5,many,TGTGCTAGTGGTCCCTCTAAGGGGGACAGACTCAATCAGCCCCAGCATTTT,CASGPSKGDRLNQPQHF
NA,TRBV12-5,TRBJ1-6,NA,TGTGCTAGTGGTTTGACCCTCCCGGGTTATAATTCACCCCTCCACTTT,CASGLTLPGYNSPLHF
NA,TRBV29-1,TRBJ1-1,NA,TGCAGCGTCGTCTACCGGCCCTACACTGAAGCTTTCTTT,CSVVYRPYTEAFF
TRBD2,TRBV3-1,TRBJ2-5,many,TGTGCCAGCAGGACTAGCGGGAGCCAAGAGACCCAGTACTTC,CASRTSGSQETQYF
TRBD1,TRBV18,TRBJ1-6,many,TGTGCCAGCTCACCACCCAAGGGGGCAGAGGATAATTCACCCCTCCACTTT,CASSPPKGAEDNSPLHF
NA,TRBV7-2,TRBJ1-1,many,TGTGCCAGCAGCAAAGAGGTGACCCTAGGCACTGAAGCTTTCTTT,CASSKEVTLGTEAFF
TRBD1,TRBV7-3,TRBJ1-2,many,TGTGCCAGCAGCCTCGACAGGGGTGATGGCTACACCTTC,CASSLDRGDGYTF
TRBD2,TRBV20-1,TRBJ2-7,NA,TGCAGTGCTCCTACGGGGGGGCTCGAGCAGTACTTC,CSAPTGGLEQYF
NA,TRBV12-5,TRBJ1-5,many,TGTGCTAGTGGGGTCGCAGGGGACAATCAGCCCCAGCATTTT,CASGVAGDNQPQHF
NA,TRBV19,TRBJ2-7,NA,TGTGCCAGCAAGACCGGAGCGGTGGAGATCGAGCAGTACTTC,CASKTGAVEIEQYF
NA,TRBV7-8,TRBJ2-6,many,TGTGCCAGCAGCTTAGGGGGAGGGACAACTGGGGCCAACGTCCTGACTTTC,CASSLGGGTTGANVLTF
NA,TRBV5-1,TRBJ2-5,many,TGCGCCAGCAGCTGGAATAGTCAGCAACAAGAGACCCAGTACTTC,CASSWNSQQQETQYF
NA,TRBV19,TRBJ1-1,NA,TGTGCCAGTAGTAATACAGAGCTGAACACTGAAGCTTTCTTT,CASSNTELNTEAFF
TRBD2,TRBV10-1,TRBJ2-7,NA,TGCGCCAGCAGCGGAGGGACTAGCGGGAGTTTCGACGAGCAGTACTTC,CASSGGTSGSFDEQYF